This TCR beta chain was sequenced in a study of cytomegalovirus exposure and HLA in healthy donors. From the approximately 120-subject validation cohort, which was separate from the roughly 670-subject first cohort, the donors were drawn. Note on this clone: As yet, its antigen is unknown.

The assay was immunoSEQ multiplex PCR, and TCRdb's table has in-frame clones only and misses some. The data contain 130,000 to 150,000 clones, just over 90% of them singletons. Points from the study as a whole: CMV antigen specificity was confirmed in vitro for three CMV-associated chains. The authors listed approximately 160 TCR beta chains as cytomegalovirus-associated. In the roughly 110 validation repertoires, approximately 94% of cluster scores exceeded 0, per a later analysis.

V lost 6 bases and J lost 6, with 14 bases in between. The CDR3 spans 13 residues. Looked up from germline, CDR1 is GTSNPN and CDR2 is SVGIG (reference sequence). The sequence came from a man aged 18 to 29 in good health and CMV-seronegative. The chain employs TRBV30 and TRBJ2-2; D is perhaps TRBD1 (6 bases). The sample taken for sequencing was PBMCs. This chain's CDR3 is CACNRVSAGELFF. The CDR3 DNA reads as TGTGCCTGCAACAGGGTGTCTGCCGGGGAGCTGTTTTTT.